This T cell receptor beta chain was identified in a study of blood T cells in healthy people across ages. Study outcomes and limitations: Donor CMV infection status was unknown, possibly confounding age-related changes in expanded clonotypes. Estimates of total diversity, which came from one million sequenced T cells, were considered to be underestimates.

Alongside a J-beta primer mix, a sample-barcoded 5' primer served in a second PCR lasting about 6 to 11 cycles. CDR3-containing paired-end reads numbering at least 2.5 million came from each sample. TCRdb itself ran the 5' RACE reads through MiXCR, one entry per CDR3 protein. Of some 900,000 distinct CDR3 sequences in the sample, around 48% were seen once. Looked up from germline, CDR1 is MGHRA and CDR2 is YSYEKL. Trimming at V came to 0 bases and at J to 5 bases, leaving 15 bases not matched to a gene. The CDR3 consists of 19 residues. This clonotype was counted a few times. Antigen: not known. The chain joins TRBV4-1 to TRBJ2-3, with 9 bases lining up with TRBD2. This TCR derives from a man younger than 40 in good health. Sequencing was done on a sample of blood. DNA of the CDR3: TGCGCCAGCAGCCAAGAGCCCCTTGAGGCGGGGGGGTCTCTAGATACGCAGTATTTT. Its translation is CASSQEPLEAGGSLDTQYF.